A single sample gave rise to the 25 T cell receptor beta chains below, sequenced in a study of cytomegalovirus exposure and HLA in healthy donors. Amplification used 60 Vbeta primers and 13 Jbeta primers. The repertoire was sequenced with immunoSEQ multiplex PCR; TCRdb's copy has only in-frame clones and lacks some. The table has approximately 160,000 clones, 80% seen once. The material sequenced was PBMCs. These receptors all come from a man younger than 35 in good health and CMV-seropositive.

CDR3 loop: CASNSSPAEDYGYTF. The CDR3 coding sequence is TGTGCCAGCAATTCAAGCCCCGCGGAAGACTATGGCTACACCTTC. The V and J genes are TRBV12-1 and TRBJ1-2. TRBV12-1 is shown as a pseudogene. This CDR3 has 15 residues.

The V call is TRBV7-6, the J call TRBJ2-7; tentative D call: TRBD2 (5 bases). This CDR3 comprises 13 residues. The germline gives CDR1 SGHVS, CDR2 FNYEAQ. The V end was cut by 5 bases, the J end by 6 bases, with 14 bases between. The chain's CDR3 is CASSEEVPGEQYF. The CDR3 DNA is TGTGCCAGCAGCGAGGAGGTGCCTGGCGAGCAGTACTTC.

The V gene is TRBV19, the J gene TRBJ1-1; D is perhaps TRBD1 (6 bases). CDR3 size: 16 residues. Trimming took 1 base from V and 1 from J, leaving 13 bases between them. The V gene's germline CDR1 is LNHDA and CDR2 SQIVND (reference sequence). The CDR3 is CASSIVTGPPNTEAFF. The DNA of the CDR3 is TGTGCCAGTAGTATAGTTACAGGGCCCCCGAACACTGAAGCTTTCTTT.

This chain links TRBV7-9 with TRBJ2-2; the match to TRBD2 covers 9 bases. The junction had 10 bases not matched to a gene; V was cut back by 5 bases and J by 9 bases. The V gene's germline CDR1 is SEHNR and CDR2 FQNEAQ (reference sequence). The CDR3 contains 15 residues. The CDR3 region has the DNA TGTGCCAGCAGCCATGGGACTAGCATGACCAGGGAGCTGTTTTTT. It encodes CASSHGTSMTRELFF.

This chain uses TRBV2 with TRBJ2-1, with 8 positions matching TRBD2. From germline, CDR1 is SNHLY and CDR2 FYNNEI. The CDR3 is 15 amino acids. With V trimmed by 2 bases and J by 3 bases, 3 bases remained unmatched. The CDR3, as DNA: TGTGCCAGCAGTGAACTAGCGGGTCTCTACAATGAGCAGTTCTTC. Translating it yields CASSELAGLYNEQFF.

This clone was detected only a few times. The chain has TRBV28 and TRBJ2-2; D might be TRBD1 (6 bases). Germline V gene data show CDR1 as MDHEN and CDR2 as SYDVKM. CDR3 length: 16 amino acids. V gave up 3 bases and J gave up 5 bases, with 16 bases separating them. The CDR3 region has the DNA TGTGCCAGCAGTTTCGCCTTCAGGGGTGAGACCGGGGAGCTGTTTTTT. As protein: CASSFAFRGETGELFF.

The genes are TRBV6-5 and TRBJ1-1, with D unclear. V was shortened by 0 bases and J by 0 bases, with 11 bases between the two germline ends. CDR1 and CDR2 from the germline V gene are MNHEY and SVGAGI. The CDR3 is made up of 16 amino acids. The CDR3 is CASSYSIGRMNTEAFF. DNA for the CDR3: TGTGCCAGCAGTTACTCGATTGGGAGAATGAACACTGAAGCTTTCTTT.

The chain uses TRBV7-2 and TRBJ2-7; TRBD2 agrees at 10 bases. CDR1 is SGHTA and CDR2 is FQGNSA in the germline V gene. The V segment lost 0 bases and the J segment 5 bases; nucleotides outside the gene matches: 10. CDR3 length: 17 amino acids. CDR3 nucleotides: TGTGCCAGCAGCTTAGCCCTAGCGGGAGCTTCCGTCCACGAGCAGTACTTC. Protein: CASSLALAGASVHEQYF.

This clone was seen only once. The chain carries TRBV7-2 and TRBJ2-7; 9 bases map to TRBD2. CDR1 SGHTA and CDR2 FQGNSA come from the germline V gene. Trimming cost V 5 bases and J 4 bases; bases outside gene matches: 9. This CDR3 comprises 15 residues. DNA for the CDR3: TGTGCCAGCAGCCGGGTAGCGGGAGTACCGTACGAGCAGTACTTC. This codes for CASSRVAGVPYEQYF.

The V gene is TRBV9, the J gene TRBJ1-1; a weak D match, TRBD1 (5 bases). Germline CDR1 is SGDLS and CDR2 is YYNGEE. This CDR3 has 14 amino acids. V shed 0 bases and J shed 5 bases, with 11 bases lying between them. This CDR3 reads CASSVDGGSTEAFF. The CDR3 nucleotides are TGTGCCAGCAGCGTAGACGGGGGATCGACTGAAGCTTTCTTT.

J is TRBJ1-2 and V is TRBV5-1, with a tentative D call TRBD1 (5 bases). CDR1 is SGHRS and CDR2 is YFSETQ in the germline V gene. CDR3 length: 15 amino acids. Trimming shortened V by 0 bases and J by 0 bases, and 9 bases separated the two germline ends. Here the CDR3 reads CASSLGGIPNYGYTF. DNA for the CDR3: TGCGCCAGCAGCTTGGGGGGCATCCCTAACTATGGCTACACCTTC.

The CDR3 sequence is CASSLGGRYNEQFF. CDR3 sequence (DNA): TGTGCCAGCAGCTTGGGTGGGAGGTACAATGAGCAGTTCTTC. The chain carries TRBV5-6 and TRBJ2-1; perhaps TRBD2 as D (6 bases). CDR3 length: 14 amino acids. Germline V CDR1 and CDR2: SGHDT, YYEEEE. V was trimmed by 0 bases and J by 4 bases, leaving 8 bases between them.

This chain connects TRBV7-3 to TRBJ2-1; D uncertain. V lost 4 bases and J 3 bases, leaving 13 bases between the germline ends. Per the germline V gene, CDR1 is SGHTA and CDR2 is FQGTGA. This CDR3 comprises 15 residues. CDR3 residues: CASSSQSRLYNEQFF. The CDR3 nucleotides read TGTGCCAGCAGCTCCCAATCGAGACTCTACAATGAGCAGTTCTTC.

The gene calls are TRBV6-5 and TRBJ2-7, with 7 bases matching TRBD2. Looked up from germline, CDR1 is MNHEY and CDR2 is SVGAGI. This CDR3 region has 16 residues. The trim removed 2 bases at V and 7 bases at J, leaving 14 bases unmatched. Here the CDR3 DNA reads TGTGCCAGCAGTTACCCTGCGGGCAGCCGGGAGGCGGAGCAGTACTTC. As protein: CASSYPAGSREAEQYF.

DNA of the CDR3: TGTGCCGGTGAAGAGCGGGAGGGCAGCAATGAGCAGTTCTTC. It codes for CAGEEREGSNEQFF. This rearrangement joins TRBV6-6 to TRBJ2-1; 10 positions match TRBD2. Germline-derived CDR1 and CDR2 are MNHNY and SVGAGI (reference sequence). Trimming cost V 11 bases and J 6 bases; bases outside gene matches: 10. This CDR3 comprises 14 residues.

The chain couples TRBV4-1 to TRBJ1-2, with 8 bases identical to TRBD1. With V trimmed by 1 base and J by 6 bases, 16 bases remained unmatched. The CDR3 loop spans 18 amino acids. Germline loops: CDR1 MGHRA, CDR2 YSYEKL. The CDR3 loop reads CASSQVGGGGQATDGYTF. The CDR3 bases are TGCGCCAGCAGCCAAGTTGGAGGTGGGGGACAGGCAACGGATGGCTACACCTTC.

The CDR3 region has the DNA TGTGCCAGCTCACCGGGGCTAAGCTCCTACAATGAGCAGTTCTTC. It encodes CASSPGLSSYNEQFF. V gene TRBV18 combines with J gene TRBJ2-1, with D possibly being TRBD1 (5 bases). The CDR3 is made up of 15 amino acids. CDR1 is KGHSH and CDR2 is LQKENI in the germline V gene. V lost 3 bases to trimming and J lost 0 bases, with 9 bases between them.

This clone turned up a few times. The J gene is TRBJ1-2, the V gene TRBV11-2; D gene ambiguous. Germline-derived CDR1 and CDR2 are SGHAT and FQNNGV. Trimming stripped 7 bases from V and 7 bases from J, with 16 bases between. The CDR3 sequence is 13 residues long. In DNA form, the CDR3 reads TGTGCCAGCAATTCTCGGGAGACCCTTGGCTACACCTTC. It codes for CASNSRETLGYTF.

This sequence joins TRBV10-3 and TRBJ2-3; tentatively, D is TRBD2 (6 bases). The germline V gene encodes CDR1 ENHRY and CDR2 SYGVKD. This CDR3 has 18 amino acids. Trimming stripped 3 bases from V and 8 bases from J, with 27 bases between. The CDR3 DNA reads TGTGCCATCAGTGATAGACGGGACTTTGGAGTGGGAATGGGTACGCAGTATTTT. It is translated as CAISDRRDFGVGMGTQYF.

The chain carries TRBV13 and TRBJ1-1, with D perhaps TRBD1 (6 bases). The V end lost 3 bases, the J end lost 1 base, and 12 bases lay between the germline ends. The CDR3 runs 15 residues. CDR1 is PRHDT, CDR2 FYEKMQ, per germline (reference sequence). The CDR3: CASSFTGRGNTEAFF. The DNA of the CDR3 is TGTGCCAGCAGCTTCACCGGCAGGGGGAACACTGAAGCTTTCTTT.

CDR3 nucleotide sequence: TGCAGCGCCTACGGGGTCTACGAGCAGTACTTC. Translation: CSAYGVYEQYF. The V and J genes are TRBV29-1 and TRBJ2-7; possibly TRBD2 for D (5 bases). Germline V gene lookup returns CDR1 SQVTM and CDR2 ANQGSEA. The CDR3 runs to 11 residues. Trimming took 7 bases from V and 3 from J, leaving 10 bases between them.

The chain joins TRBV5-1 to TRBJ2-3; TRBD1 matches 7 bases. Trimming cost V 4 bases and J 3 bases; bases outside gene matches: 14. Germline assignment: CDR1 SGHRS and CDR2 YFSETQ. The length of the CDR3 is 17 residues. CDR3 bases: TGCGCCAGCAGCGAACACAGGGGCCAAGTGGGAACAGATACGCAGTATTTT. This gives the protein CASSEHRGQVGTDTQYF. The complete variable domain, with remaining parts taken from reference TRBV5-1 and TRBJ2-3, reads KAGVTQTPRYLIKTRGQQVTLSCSPISGHRSVSWYQQTPGQGLQFLFEYFSETQRNKGNFPGRFSGRQFSNSRSEMNVSTLELGDSALYLCASSEHRGQVGTDTQYFGPGTRLTVL.

The gene calls are TRBV7-9 and TRBJ1-1, with a possible D match to TRBD1 (5 bases). Deletions cut 3 bases from V and 6 bases from J, with 14 bases between. Germline CDR1 and CDR2: SEHNR and FQNEAQ (reference sequence). The CDR3 is 14 residues long. The CDR3 DNA reads as TGTGCCAGCAGCTTGGCTGCGGGGGAGCCTGAAGCTTTCTTT. Translated, it gives CASSLAAGEPEAFF.

The genes are TRBV6-1 and TRBJ1-2; weak D call: TRBD1 (5 bases). V was trimmed by 6 bases and J by 4 bases, leaving 6 bases between them. This CDR3 has 11 amino acids. CDR1 and CDR2 from the germline V gene are MNHNS and SASEGT. CDR3 region: CASRGLYGYTF. The DNA for the CDR3 is TGTGCCAGCAGGGGACTCTATGGCTACACCTTC.

This chain joins TRBV9 and TRBJ2-7; a weak D match, TRBD1 (5 bases). V was pared by 0 bases and J by 0 bases, with 10 bases between. This CDR3 region has 15 residues. Germline loops: CDR1 SGDLS, CDR2 YYNGEE. For the CDR3, the DNA is TGTGCCAGCAGCGTAGAGGGGTCGAGCTCCTACGAGCAGTACTTC. Amino acid sequence: CASSVEGSSSYEQYF.